What follows are 14 T cell receptor beta chains derived from one specimen sequenced in a study of T cell repertoires in aging, cancer and after chemotherapy. Peripheral blood genomic DNA, not sorted cells or RNA, was the template. TRB rearrangements spanning V, D and J were amplified using mixed TRB-A/B primers. TCRdb re-called the multiplex PCR reads with MiXCR, one entry per CDR3 protein. Of 2,000 or so distinct CDR3 sequences listed, roughly a fifth are singletons. Sequencing input: blood. The origin of the receptors is a human donor with a blood cancer.

By share, this clonotype counts as medium-sized. This rearrangement joins TRBV6-5 to TRBJ2-7, with 9 bases fitting TRBD2. Per the germline V gene, CDR1 is MNHEY and CDR2 is SVGAGI. The V segment lost 5 bases and the J segment 3 bases; nucleotides outside the gene matches: 8. The CDR3 runs 15 residues. The CDR3 spells CASSKNSGSDYEQYF. The CDR3 nucleotides are TGTGCCAGCAGTAAGAATAGCGGGAGCGACTACGAGCAGTACTTC.

J is TRBJ2-7 and V is TRBV10-1, with a possible D match to TRBD2 (5 bases). V was shortened by 6 bases and J by 5 bases, with 20 bases between the two germline ends. Germline V gene data show CDR1 as WNHNN and CDR2 as SYGVQD (reference sequence). This CDR3 contains 15 residues. The CDR3 region is CASRRIGLSAHEQYF. The CDR3 DNA follows: TGCGCCAGCAGAAGAATAGGACTGTCTGCGCACGAGCAGTACTTC.

This clonotype was counted between two and nine times. This rearrangement joins TRBV7-2 to TRBJ2-5; the D gene is possibly TRBD2 (6 bases). The CDR3 is made up of 17 amino acids. Germline CDR1 reads SGHTA; CDR2 reads FQGNSA. Trimming cost V 0 bases and J 0 bases, with 14 bases left between them. The CDR3 DNA is TGTGCCAGCAGCTTAGCGTGGGGTAGCGGAGACCAAGAGACCCAGTACTTC. Translated, it gives CASSLAWGSGDQETQYF.

A note on this clonotype: With a much larger clone just one base away, this may be a read error. The chain carries TRBV10-3 and TRBJ2-7; TRBD2 is a possible D gene (5 bases). Per germline, CDR1 ENHRY and CDR2 SYGVKD. With 3 bases removed from V and 5 bases from J, the gap between germline ends came to 14 bases. This CDR3 is built from 14 residues. CDR3 sequence (DNA): TGTGCCATCAGTGACGAAGGGAGCCGCGACGAGCAGTACTTC. Amino acids: CAISDEGSRDEQYF.

The chain employs TRBV7-2 and TRBJ2-1; the D gene is possibly TRBD2 (5 bases). The CDR3 runs 15 residues. V was trimmed by 2 bases and J by 1 base, leaving 9 bases between them. CDR1 is SGHTA, CDR2 FQGNSA, per germline. CDR3: CASSLSWESYNEQFF. The CDR3, as DNA: TGTGCCAGCAGCTTATCTTGGGAGTCCTACAATGAGCAGTTCTTC.

J is TRBJ2-1 and V is TRBV24-1; 9 bases align to TRBD2. J lost 7 bases, V lost 0 bases, and 9 bases had no gene match. Germline CDR1 and CDR2: KGHDR and SFDVKD. This CDR3 has 17 amino acids. The CDR3 is CATSDLPGSGSRNEQFF. For the CDR3, the DNA is TGTGCCACCAGTGATTTGCCGGGTAGCGGGAGTCGGAATGAGCAGTTCTTC.

By frequency in the sample, this clonotype is medium-sized (0.01 to 0.1%). The chain joins TRBV5-4 to TRBJ2-7; the D gene is possibly TRBD2 (6 bases). In germline, CDR1 is SGHNT, CDR2 YYREEE (reference sequence). With 0 bases removed from V and 6 bases from J, the gap between germline ends came to 10 bases. This CDR3 contains 13 residues. DNA of the CDR3: TGTGCCAGCAGCTTGGGGGAGGCGGGCGAGCAGTACTTC. Its translation: CASSLGEAGEQYF.

This clonotype came up a few times. The chain combines TRBV28 with TRBJ2-7, with D unclear. The germline V gene has CDR1 MDHEN and CDR2 SYDVKM. This CDR3 spans 14 amino acids. V shed 7 bases and J shed 3 bases, with 16 bases lying between them. The CDR3 sequence: CASTPLADDYEQYF. The CDR3 nucleotides read TGTGCCAGCACCCCCCTGGCAGATGACTACGAGCAGTACTTC.

Only one count was recorded for this clonotype. This chain joins TRBV27 and TRBJ1-5, with 8 bases matching TRBD1. V dropped 3 bases and J dropped 6; count of bases not matched to a gene: 4. The CDR3 loop spans 14 amino acids. Looked up from germline, CDR1 is MNHEY and CDR2 is SMNVEV (reference sequence). Written as DNA, the CDR3 is TGTGCCAGCAGTTTTTCCGGACAGGGTCAGCCCCAGCATTTT. Translating it yields CASSFSGQGQPQHF.

As for this clonotype: This may be a read error: a much more frequent sequence differs by one nucleotide. The rearrangement joins TRBV20-1 to TRBJ1-5; perhaps TRBD1 as D (5 bases). Per germline, CDR1 DFQATT and CDR2 SNEGSKA (reference sequence). This CDR3 spans 14 amino acids. CDR3 residues: CSARDRRGWQHQHF. The CDR3 bases are TGCAGTGCTAGAGATCGGAGGGGTTGGCAGCACCAGCATTTT.

This clonotype was picked up a small number of times. The J gene is TRBJ2-2, the V gene TRBV24-1, with 9 nucleotides matching TRBD1. CDR1 and CDR2 (germline): KGHDR, SFDVKD. The CDR3 runs 14 residues. Unmatched junction bases numbered 5, after V lost 8 bases and J lost 5 bases. This CDR3 reads CATKGTGRTGELFF. Written as DNA, the CDR3 is TGTGCCACCAAAGGGACAGGGAGGACCGGGGAGCTGTTTTTT.

The CDR3 loop is CASSRRTSGLYEQYF. The CDR3 DNA follows: TGTGCCAGCAGCCGTCGGACTAGCGGTCTATACGAGCAGTACTTC. The V call is TRBV2, the J call TRBJ2-7, with TRBD2 matching over 10 bases. Trimming cost V 6 bases and J 4 bases; bases outside gene matches: 9. Germline V gives CDR1 SNHLY, CDR2 FYNNEI. The CDR3 spans 15 residues.

Sample share makes this clonotype medium-sized. The chain employs TRBV27 and TRBJ2-3; 7 bases are a match to TRBD2. V shed 7 bases and J 1 base; nucleotides not matched to a gene: 5. Germline loops: CDR1 MNHEY, CDR2 SMNVEV (reference sequence). There are 14 residues in the CDR3. The CDR3 coding sequence is TGTGCCAGCAACGGACTAGAGGGCACAGATACGCAGTATTTT. Translation gives CASNGLEGTDTQYF.

By share of the sample, this clonotype is medium-sized (0.01 to 0.1%). The chain is built from TRBV7-9 and TRBJ1-1; D remains ambiguous. The CDR3 spans 14 residues. V was clipped by 4 bases and J by 6 bases, with 15 bases between them. Germline CDR1 and CDR2: SEHNR and FQNEAQ (reference sequence). The CDR3 sequence is CASSSRPRLAEAFF. In DNA, the CDR3 is TGTGCCAGCAGCTCCCGACCCCGGTTGGCTGAAGCTTTCTTT.